A single sample is the source of the 14 T cell receptor beta chains below, sequenced in a study of blood T cell repertoires in COVID-19. Generated by immunoSEQ multiplex PCR, the TCRdb table keeps only in-frame clones and is missing some. The repertoire consists of some 390,000 clones, with 80% to 90% occurring once and the leading ten covering more than 0.95%. The sample taken for sequencing was PBMCs or T cells enriched from blood (not recorded which). Source of these receptors: a man aged 25-45 years who had recovered from COVID-19.

The chain joins TRBV29-1 to TRBJ2-1; TRBD1 aligns across 7 bases. CDR3 length equals 11 residues. CDR1 and CDR2 from the germline V gene are SQVTM and ANQGSEA. V trimming: 7 bases; J trimming: 12 bases; junction bases outside the gene matches: 9. The CDR3 DNA is TGCAGCGCTACAGGGGCGAGGGGGCAGTTCTTC. This gives the protein CSATGARGQFF.

This chain links TRBV28 with TRBJ1-2; 8 nucleotides match TRBD1. The CDR3 totals 14 residues. The trim removed 8 bases at V and 3 bases at J, leaving 8 bases unmatched. CDR1 and CDR2 from the germline V gene are MDHEN and SYDVKM. The CDR3 DNA is TGTGCCAGCGCTTCCGGGACAGGCGACTATGGCTACACCTTC. This codes for CASASGTGDYGYTF.

The chain couples TRBV24-1 to TRBJ1-2; 7 bases are shared with TRBD1. V lost 5 bases and J lost 6; bases outside the gene matches: 17. Germline assignment: CDR1 KGHDR and CDR2 SFDVKD. The CDR3 runs 17 residues. The CDR3 coding sequence is TGTGCCACCAGTGGGACCCACAACGACAGGGCCATAGATGGCTACACCTTC. Protein sequence: CATSGTHNDRAIDGYTF.

The V and J genes are TRBV7-9 and TRBJ2-7; tentatively, D is TRBD1 (6 bases). The length of the CDR3 is 14 residues. Germline V gene lookup returns CDR1 SEHNR and CDR2 FQNEAQ (reference sequence). The V and J ends lost 5 bases and 2 bases respectively, with 13 bases between them. CDR3 in amino acids: CASSITGTTYEQYF. The CDR3 nucleotides are TGTGCCAGCAGCATCACCGGGACAACCTACGAGCAGTACTTC.

The V gene is TRBV3-1 (or the pseudogene TRBV3-2), the J gene TRBJ1-1; D gene ambiguous. The CDR3 contains 14 residues. V lost 1 base and J lost 4, with 10 bases in between. Germline V gene lookup returns CDR1 LGHDT and CDR2 YNNKEL (reference sequence). The CDR3 is CASSQVAAGTEAFF. The CDR3 DNA sequence: TGTGCCAGCAGCCAAGTCGCGGCGGGCACTGAAGCTTTCTTT.

With regard to this clone: Mismatch with germline at one junction end may stem from a read error. This rearrangement joins TRBV5-3 to TRBJ2-1; TRBD2 matches 7 bases. TRBV5-3 is designated an ORF whose function remains uncertain. The CDR3 contains 17 residues. Here the CDR3 reads CVRSLPKGTTPRNEQFF. The CDR3 DNA reads as TGTGTCAGAAGCTTACCTAAGGGGACTACCCCCCGAAATGAGCAGTTCTTC.

The rearrangement joins TRBV30 to TRBJ2-7; 9 bases map to TRBD1. Looked up from germline, CDR1 is GTSNPN and CDR2 is SVGIG (reference sequence). The CDR3 totals 16 residues. With 4 bases clipped from V and 2 bases from J, the junction kept 12 bases outside the gene matches. The CDR3 DNA follows: TGTGCCTGGACCCTTCGGTGGACAGGGGATACCTACGAGCAGTACTTC. This translates into CAWTLRWTGDTYEQYF.

This chain uses TRBV12-5 with TRBJ2-1; 15 positions agree with TRBD2. CDR3 length equals 20 residues. Trimming at V came to 0 bases and at J to 6 bases, leaving 12 bases not matched to a gene. Germline CDR1 LGHNT, CDR2 FRNRAP. The CDR3 sequence: CASGLVMGGTSGRPGNEQFF. CDR3 bases: TGTGCTAGTGGTTTGGTAATGGGTGGGACTAGCGGGAGGCCGGGCAATGAGCAGTTCTTC. The full variable domain, with the rest looked up from reference TRBV12-5 and TRBJ2-1, is DARVTQTPRHKVTEMGQEVTMRCQPILGHNTVFWYRQTMMQGLELLAYFRNRAPLDDSGMPKDRFSAEMPDATLATLKIQPSEPRDSAVYFCASGLVMGGTSGRPGNEQFFGPGTRLTVL.

This clone occurred once. The chain uses TRBV7-8 and TRBJ2-7; no definite D call. Trimming removed 3 bases from V and 6 bases from J, with 12 bases in between. Looked up from germline, CDR1 is SGHVS and CDR2 is FQNEAQ. CDR3 length: 13 amino acids. The CDR3 spells CASSFSALIEQYF. Written as DNA, the CDR3 is TGTGCCAGCAGCTTTAGTGCACTGATCGAGCAGTACTTC.

The gene calls are TRBV3-1 (or the pseudogene TRBV3-2) and TRBJ1-1, with 7 bases aligning to TRBD1. CDR3 length: 15 amino acids. Looked up from germline, CDR1 is LGHDT and CDR2 is YNNKEL (reference sequence). J gave up 6 bases and V 2 bases, and 9 bases lay outside the gene matches. The CDR3: CASSQYRGGPAEAFF. The CDR3 bases are TGTGCCAGCAGCCAATACCGAGGGGGCCCCGCTGAAGCTTTCTTT.

This clone appeared once. This rearrangement joins TRBV3-1 (or the pseudogene TRBV3-2) to TRBJ2-5; 7 positions agree with TRBD2. The ends lost 1 base at V and 2 bases at J; junction bases unmatched: 10. This CDR3 has 17 amino acids. Germline V lookup: CDR1 LGHDT, CDR2 YNNKEL (reference sequence). CDR3 sequence (DNA): TGTGCCAGCAGCCAAGTGAGGTTTGCTAGCGGACAAGAGACCCAGTACTTC. It encodes CASSQVRFASGQETQYF.

The genes are TRBV11-3 and TRBJ1-1, with no clear D. This CDR3 is built from 12 residues. Germline CDR1 SGHNT, CDR2 YENEEA. Trimming cost V 5 bases and J 3 bases, with 7 bases left between them. CDR3 coding DNA: TGTGCCAGCAGCGTCGGGGACACTGAAGCTTTCTTT. Amino acids: CASSVGDTEAFF. Full variable domain (outside the CDR3, taken from reference TRBV11-3 and TRBJ1-1): EAGVVQSPRYKIIEKKQPVAFWCNPISGHNTLYWYLQNLGQGPELLIRYENEEAVDDSQLPKDRFSAERLKGVDSTLKIQPAELGDSAVYLCASSVGDTEAFFGQGTRLTVV.

This chain links TRBV28 with TRBJ2-7, with 7 bases matching TRBD1. This CDR3 is 14 amino acids long. Unmatched junction bases numbered 9, after V lost 8 bases and J lost 2 bases. Per the germline V gene, CDR1 is MDHEN and CDR2 is SYDVKM. DNA for the CDR3: TGTGCCAGCCGAAGGGGGCAGACCCCCTACGAGCAGTACTTC. Its translation is CASRRGQTPYEQYF. Using reference TRBV28 and TRBJ2-7 for the parts outside the CDR3, the full variable domain is DVKVTQSSRYLVKRTGEKVFLECVQDMDHENMFWYRQDPGLGLRLIYFSYDVKMKEKGDIPEGYSVSREKKERFSLILESASTNQTSMYLCASRRGQTPYEQYFGPGTRLTVT.

The chain links TRBV7-8 to TRBJ2-3; 9 bases agree with TRBD2. Trimming cost V 5 bases and J 4 bases; bases outside gene matches: 7. Germline values: CDR1 SGHVS, CDR2 FQNEAQ. CDR3 size: 15 residues. The CDR3 loop is CASSRNSGRSDTQYF. CDR3 sequence (DNA): TGTGCCAGCAGCCGGAATAGCGGGAGATCAGATACGCAGTATTTT.